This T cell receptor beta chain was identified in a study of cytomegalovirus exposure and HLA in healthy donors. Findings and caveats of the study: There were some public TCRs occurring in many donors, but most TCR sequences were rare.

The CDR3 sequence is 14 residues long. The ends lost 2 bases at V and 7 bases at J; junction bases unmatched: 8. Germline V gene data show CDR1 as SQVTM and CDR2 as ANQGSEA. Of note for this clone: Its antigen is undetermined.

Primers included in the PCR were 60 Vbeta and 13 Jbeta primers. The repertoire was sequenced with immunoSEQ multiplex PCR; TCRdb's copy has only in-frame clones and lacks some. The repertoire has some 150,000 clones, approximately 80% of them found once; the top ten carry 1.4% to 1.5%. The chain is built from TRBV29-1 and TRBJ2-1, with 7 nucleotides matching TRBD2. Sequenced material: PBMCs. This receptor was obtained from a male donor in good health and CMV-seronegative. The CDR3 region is CSVESSAGTNEQFF. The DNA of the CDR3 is TGCAGCGTTGAATCGTCAGCGGGAACTAATGAGCAGTTCTTC.